This is a list of T cell receptor beta chains from one sample in a study of a mutant IDH1 vaccine in newly diagnosed glioma. These TCRs are of unknown antigen specificity. The table came from immunoSEQ multiplex PCR; TCRdb's copy has only in-frame clones and leaves some out. The table includes some 60,000 clones, approximately 87% detected once. The sample was PBMCs, taken from a glioma patient whose treatment included an IDH1 peptide vaccine. The receptor source for this set is a man aged 40-50 years with glioma. Both conserved end residues are part of each CDR3. The D gene is left open where the match is weak.

cdr3_aa: CASSPMSGGTKETQYF; cdr3_nt: TGTGCCAGCTCACCTATGTCGGGAGGGACTAAAGAGACCCAGTACTTC; j_call: TRBJ2-5; d_call: TRBD2; v_call: TRBV18
cdr3_aa: CSVGDRGFNEQYF; cdr3_nt: TGCAGCGTGGGGGACAGGGGTTTCAACGAGCAGTACTTC; j_call: TRBJ2-7; d_call: TRBD1; v_call: TRBV29-1
cdr3_aa: CASSRTGRETQYF; cdr3_nt: TGCGCCAGCAGCAGGACAGGGAGAGAGACCCAGTACTTC; j_call: TRBJ2-5; d_call: TRBD1; v_call: TRBV5-1
cdr3_aa: CASSLYRSNDQPQHF; cdr3_nt: TGTGCCAGCAGTTTGTACAGGTCTAACGATCAGCCCCAGCATTTT; j_call: TRBJ1-5; d_call: .; v_call: TRBV28
cdr3_aa: CARSPLQRRSSYNEQFF; cdr3_nt: TGTGCCAGAAGCCCACTCCAGCGGAGGAGCTCCTACAATGAGCAGTTCTTC; j_call: TRBJ2-1; d_call: .; v_call: TRBV7-5
cdr3_aa: CASSSALAGGPLETQYF; cdr3_nt: TGTGCCAGCAGCTCCGCACTAGCGGGAGGGCCACTGGAGACCCAGTACTTC; j_call: TRBJ2-5; d_call: TRBD2; v_call: TRBV7-2
cdr3_aa: CATRAENGQQGNKQFF; cdr3_nt: TGTGCCACCAGAGCAGAGAATGGGCAACAGGGCAACAAGCAGTTCTTC; j_call: TRBJ2-1; d_call: .; v_call: TRBV15
cdr3_aa: CASSQPGRQNIQYF; cdr3_nt: TGTGCCAGCAGCCAGCCGGGACGCCAAAACATTCAGTACTTC; j_call: TRBJ2-4; d_call: .; v_call: TRBV14
cdr3_aa: CASSLDRETQYF; cdr3_nt: TGTGCCAGCAGCTTGGACCGGGAGACCCAGTACTTC; j_call: TRBJ2-5; d_call: .; v_call: TRBV11-3
cdr3_aa: CASSLPSGRATDTQYF; cdr3_nt: TGTGCCAGCAGCTTGCCTAGCGGGAGGGCCACAGATACGCAGTATTTT; j_call: TRBJ2-3; d_call: TRBD2; v_call: TRBV5-6
cdr3_aa: CASSLAGPTEAFF; cdr3_nt: TGTGCCAGCAGCTTGGCAGGTCCCACTGAAGCTTTCTTT; j_call: TRBJ1-1; d_call: .; v_call: TRBV7-6
cdr3_aa: CASSRTGGPYNEQFF; cdr3_nt: TGCGCCAGCAGCCGGACAGGGGGCCCCTACAATGAGCAGTTCTTC; j_call: TRBJ2-1; d_call: TRBD1; v_call: TRBV5-1
cdr3_aa: CASSLLAGRHEQYF; cdr3_nt: TGTGCCAGCAGTTTACTAGCGGGAAGGCACGAGCAGTACTTC; j_call: TRBJ2-7; d_call: TRBD2; v_call: TRBV27
cdr3_aa: CASAGFRGNYGYTF; cdr3_nt: TGTGCCAGCGCGGGTTTTCGGGGCAACTATGGCTACACCTTC; j_call: TRBJ1-2; d_call: .; v_call: TRBV7-9
cdr3_aa: CASSNANRGFQTQYF; cdr3_nt: TGTGCCAGCAGCAATGCTAATAGGGGGTTTCAGACCCAGTACTTC; j_call: TRBJ2-5; d_call: .; v_call: TRBV5-6
cdr3_aa: CASSSVQASNEKLFF; cdr3_nt: TGTGCCAGTAGTAGCGTTCAGGCATCTAATGAAAAACTGTTTTTT; j_call: TRBJ1-4; d_call: .; v_call: TRBV19
cdr3_aa: CASSRVGETQYF; cdr3_nt: TGTGCCAGCAGCCGAGTGGGAGAGACCCAGTACTTC; j_call: TRBJ2-5; d_call: .; v_call: TRBV5-5
cdr3_aa: CASSPLHPGQGVSGELFF; cdr3_nt: TGTGCCAGCTCACCTCTCCATCCGGGACAGGGGGTTTCCGGGGAGCTGTTTTTT; j_call: TRBJ2-2; d_call: TRBD1; v_call: TRBV18
cdr3_aa: CATSRDRTHNEQFF; cdr3_nt: TGTGCCACCAGCAGAGATAGGACTCACAATGAGCAGTTCTTC; j_call: TRBJ2-1; d_call: .; v_call: TRBV15
cdr3_aa: CASSLDIYNEQFF; cdr3_nt: TGTGCCAGCAGTCTTGACATTTACAATGAGCAGTTCTTC; j_call: TRBJ2-1; d_call: .; v_call: TRBV6-5
cdr3_aa: CASGLSRKTYEQYF; cdr3_nt: TGTGCTAGTGGTTTGAGTCGGAAGACTTACGAGCAGTACTTC; j_call: TRBJ2-7; d_call: .; v_call: TRBV12-5
cdr3_aa: CASKQGADSGYTF; cdr3_nt: TGCGCCAGCAAGCAGGGGGCGGACTCTGGCTACACCTTC; j_call: TRBJ1-2; d_call: TRBD1; v_call: TRBV5-1
cdr3_aa: CASSPAWGQGVYEQYF; cdr3_nt: TGCGCCAGCAGTCCGGCGTGGGGACAGGGCGTCTACGAGCAGTACTTC; j_call: TRBJ2-7; d_call: TRBD1; v_call: TRBV5-1
cdr3_aa: CASSSLGFSATEAFF; cdr3_nt: TGTGCCAGCAGTTCCCTAGGTTTCTCCGCCACTGAAGCTTTCTTT; j_call: TRBJ1-1; d_call: .; v_call: TRBV6-5
cdr3_aa: CASSPGQARSEQYF; cdr3_nt: TGTGCCAGCAGCCCAGGACAGGCTAGGAGCGAGCAGTACTTC; j_call: TRBJ2-7; d_call: TRBD1; v_call: TRBV7-2